The T cell receptor (beta chain) described here comes from a study of blood T cell repertoires in COVID-19. This table comes from immunoSEQ multiplex PCR, and its TCRdb copy is limited to in-frame clones, with some not included. The sample consists of roughly 200,000 clones, roughly 76% of them appearing once. Material: peripheral blood. This receptor was taken from a woman aged 40 to 50 with COVID-19, enrolled during active disease.

The CDR3 is CASSQGAGEQFF. The CDR3 DNA reads as TGTGCCAGCAGCCAAGGAGCGGGAGAGCAGTTCTTC. J is TRBJ2-1 and V is TRBV3-1 (or the pseudogene TRBV3-2); TRBD2 matches 7 bases. V shed 1 base and J 10 bases; nucleotides not matched to a gene: 1. Germline V gives CDR1 LGHDT, CDR2 YNNKEL (reference sequence). This CDR3 is 12 amino acids long.